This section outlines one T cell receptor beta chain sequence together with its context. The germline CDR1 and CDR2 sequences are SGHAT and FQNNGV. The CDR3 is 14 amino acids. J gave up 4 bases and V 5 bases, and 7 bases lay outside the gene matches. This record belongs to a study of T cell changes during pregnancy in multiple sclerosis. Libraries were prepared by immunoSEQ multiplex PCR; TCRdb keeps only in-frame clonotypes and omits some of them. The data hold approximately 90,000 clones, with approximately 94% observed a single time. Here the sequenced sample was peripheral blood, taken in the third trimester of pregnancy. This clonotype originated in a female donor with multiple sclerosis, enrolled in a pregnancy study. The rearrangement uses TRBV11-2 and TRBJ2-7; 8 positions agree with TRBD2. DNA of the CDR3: TGTGCCAGCAGCCCGACGGGAGGGGCATACGAGCAGTACTTC. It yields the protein CASSPTGGAYEQYF.